This T cell receptor (beta chain) was identified in a study of blood T cell repertoires in COVID-19. In the study overall: PBMCs, B-cell-depleted T cells, or T cells provided the cDNA or gDNA that made up the material.

Authors' methods: Counts of nucleated cells, estimated from reference gene primer amplification, were obtained. Some clones are missing from TCRdb's copy, which holds only in-frame ones; the method was immunoSEQ multiplex PCR. V, J and clone size derive from that table, while D and trimming were established from the DNA sequence. The sample contains about 140,000 clones, approximately 89% of which appear only once. The source is a man in his 60s with active or convalescent COVID-19. Material for sequencing was peripheral blood.

The CDR3 DNA is TGTGCCAGCACCACGAGGAGCGGGAGTGGTAATGAGCAGTTCTTC. It codes for CASTTRSGSGNEQFF. V and J are TRBV6-6 and TRBJ2-1; 8 bases are shared with TRBD2. This CDR3 region has 15 residues. Germline CDR1 and CDR2: MNHNY and SVGAGI (reference sequence). V was clipped by 7 bases and J by 7 bases; unmatched bases: 12.